The entry below describes one TCR beta chain. Its antigen is not known. Time point of the sample: blood 2 weeks post-SBRT. Regarding treatment: 15 Gy SBRT to primary tumor, nephrectomy 4 weeks later. Serial blood draws occurred at baseline and 2 and 4 weeks post-SBRT. The patient's renal cell carcinoma had clear cell pathology. The sample originates from a study of radiation and T cells in renal cell carcinoma. Study-wide results and caveats: In blood, top tumor clones expanded by 2 weeks, shrinking by 4.

V dropped 6 bases and J dropped 0 bases, with 18 bases sitting between them. Per germline, CDR1 LNHDA and CDR2 SQIVND (reference sequence). The CDR3 is 17 amino acids. Profiled with immunoSEQ multiplex PCR; TCRdb holds only in-frame clones, not every one. Here the sample spans some 58,000 clones, around 80% being singletons. Sample: blood, taken from a patient whose treatment included radiotherapy and nephrectomy. The chain recombines TRBV19 with TRBJ1-3; tentative D call: TRBD1 (5 bases). This receptor was identified in a man aged 60 to 69 with renal cell carcinoma. The CDR3 DNA follows: TGTGCCAGTAGCGCCAAAGAAGGGACCATCTCTGGAAACACCATATATTTT. It translates to CASSAKEGTISGNTIYF.